This TCR beta chain was sequenced for a study of molecular identifiers for immune sequencing clone quantification. Study as a whole: Replicate experiments took RNA from approximately 20,000 or 100,000 naive CD8 cells, divided it five ways and sequenced four. Study-level results: Whereas naive cells kept under 1% of molecules in clones above 20 RNA copies, such clones held over 97% in effectors.

Isolation of naive CD8 T cells was achieved by sorting on a CD8+CD4-CCR7+CD45RA+ phenotype. The CDR3 loop spans 13 amino acids. CDR1 DFQATT and CDR2 SNEGSKA come from the germline V gene (reference sequence). The J segment lost 2 bases and the V segment lost 4 bases, leaving 5 bases of the junction unmatched. For bulk TCR libraries, previously described methods and listed TCR primers were used. From the PCR reads, TCRdb called clonotypes with MiXCR, one entry per CDR3 protein. The table lists 550,000 to 750,000 distinct CDR3 sequences, about 20% of them singletons. This clonotype has at least ten counts. No antigen is known for it.

The TCR originated in a human donor in good health. Some libraries in this study had Jurkat cell RNA spiked in. The specimen sequenced was naive CD8+ T cells from blood, with Jurkat cell RNA spiked in. As for subset: FACS-sorted CD8+CD4-CCR7+CD45RA+ naive T cells. The chain links TRBV20-1 to TRBJ2-7; 7 bases line up with TRBD1. This chain's CDR3 is CSAISGQAYEQYF. The CDR3 coding sequence is TGCAGTGCTATTTCCGGACAGGCCTACGAGCAGTACTTC.